One and the same sample provided the 30 T cell receptor beta chains below, sequenced in a study of blood T cells in healthy people across ages. A J-beta primer mix and a sample-barcoded 5' primer were used in a second PCR of roughly 6 to 12 cycles. TCRdb itself ran the 5' RACE reads through MiXCR, one entry per CDR3 protein. Of some 1.7 million distinct CDR3 sequences listed, under 30% were seen once; the top ten hold more than 6%. The sequencing sample was made of blood. These receptors were obtained from a woman younger than 45 in good health.

The J gene is TRBJ1-2, the V gene TRBV20-1; D possibly corresponds to TRBD1 (5 bases). V lost 0 bases, J lost 6 bases, and 20 bases lay in between. Germline V gives CDR1 DFQATT, CDR2 SNEGSKA (reference sequence). The CDR3 contains 16 residues. This CDR3 reads CSARDPQDSGGHGYTF. The CDR3 nucleotides are TGCAGTGCTAGAGACCCCCAGGATAGCGGGGGACATGGCTACACCTTC.

On this clonotype: This may be a read error, as it is one base from a much larger clone. This rearrangement joins TRBV29-1 to TRBJ2-4; D perhaps matches TRBD2 (6 bases). The J call may be wrong; the DNA end is better matched by TRBJ2-7. Germline-derived CDR1 and CDR2 are SQVTM and ANQGSEA. The CDR3 runs 12 residues. CDR3 sequence (DNA): TGCAGCGTCCGCTGGGACTTTAGCGAGCAGTACTTC. Protein sequence: CSVRWDFSEQYF.

This clonotype was seen only a few times. The CDR3 is CAINQPGTGGDTQYF. The DNA for the CDR3 is TGTGCCATCAACCAACCCGGGACAGGGGGGGATACGCAGTATTTT. This rearrangement joins TRBV10-3 to TRBJ2-3; 11 positions agree with TRBD1. CDR3 size: 15 residues. After removal of 7 bases from V and 6 bases from J, the junction contained 9 bases not matched to a gene. CDR1 is ENHRY, CDR2 SYGVKD, per germline.

This clonotype was counted only a few times. This chain uses TRBV5-5 with TRBJ1-4, with a tentative D call TRBD1 (5 bases). The CDR3 has 16 residues. Germline V gives CDR1 SGHKS, CDR2 YYEKEE (reference sequence). With 0 bases removed from V and 0 bases from J, the gap between germline ends came to 9 bases. CDR3 sequence (DNA): TGTGCCAGCAGCTTGGCCCGGGGGGCAACTAATGAAAAACTGTTTTTT. Translated: CASSLARGATNEKLFF.

The chain has TRBV7-2 and TRBJ2-1; no firm D call. The CDR3 has 13 residues. Germline CDR1 reads SGHTA; CDR2 reads FQGNSA. V lost 0 bases and J lost 9, with 9 bases in between. The CDR3 DNA follows: TGTGCCAGCAGCTTAGCAAGTCCTAGTGAGCAGTTCTTC. It yields the protein CASSLASPSEQFF. The variable domain in full, with the rest retrieved from reference TRBV7-2 and TRBJ2-1, is GAGVSQSPSNKVTEKGKDVELRCDPISGHTALYWYRQSLGQGLEFLIYFQGNSAPDKSGLPSDRFSAERTGGSVSTLTIQRTQQEDSAVYLCASSLASPSEQFFGPGTRLTVL.

For the CDR3, the DNA is TGCAGTGCTAGAGATCTCGCAGGGCAGGTCACCGGGGAGCTGTTTTTT. Encoded protein: CSARDLAGQVTGELFF. This rearrangement joins TRBV20-1 to TRBJ2-2; the D gene is possibly TRBD1 (5 bases). The CDR3 has 16 amino acids. Looked up from germline, CDR1 is DFQATT and CDR2 is SNEGSKA (reference sequence). V was clipped by 0 bases and J by 4 bases, with 15 bases between them.

V is TRBV7-2 and J is TRBJ1-1, with D maybe TRBD1 (5 bases). V lost 1 base to trimming and J lost 7 bases, with 13 bases between them. CDR3 length: 14 amino acids. The V gene's germline CDR1 is SGHTA and CDR2 FQGNSA. DNA for the CDR3: TGTGCCAGCAGCTTAGAGGGGTCGGCGGATGAAGCTTTCTTT. Protein sequence: CASSLEGSADEAFF.

This chain links TRBV2 with TRBJ1-4, with 7 bases identical to TRBD1. Germline lookup yields CDR1 SNHLY and CDR2 FYNNEI. Trimming removed 4 bases from V and 3 bases from J; junction bases left unmatched: 5. This CDR3 contains 15 residues. CDR3 residues: CASSAGDSSNEKLFF. The CDR3 DNA sequence: TGTGCCAGCAGTGCCGGGGACAGCTCTAATGAAAAACTGTTTTTT.

CDR3 sequence: CASSQDGSGTGAPYEQYF. CDR3 nucleotide sequence: TGTGCCAGCAGCCAAGATGGATCCGGGACAGGGGCACCCTACGAGCAGTACTTC. The chain is built from TRBV14 and TRBJ2-7; TRBD1 matches 10 bases. J lost 2 bases, V lost 0 bases, and 10 bases had no gene match. The CDR3 has 18 amino acids. Germline lookup yields CDR1 SGHDN and CDR2 FVKESK.

The chain uses TRBV6-2 or TRBV6-3 and TRBJ1-5, with 8 bases fitting TRBD1. The ends lost 4 bases at V and 5 bases at J; junction bases unmatched: 4. CDR3 length: 14 residues. CDR1 is MNHEY, CDR2 SVGEGT, per germline. CDR3 bases: TGTGCCAGCAGTTTCGTACAGGGGGATCAGCCCCAGCATTTT. It translates to CASSFVQGDQPQHF.

This clonotype occurred a few times. CDR3 sequence: CASSQFRSSYEQYF. The CDR3 nucleotides read TGTGCCAGCAGCCAGTTTCGGTCCTCCTACGAGCAGTACTTC. The chain links TRBV14 to TRBJ2-7, with no clear D. Germline CDR1 reads SGHDN; CDR2 reads FVKESK. V was shortened by 3 bases and J by 0 bases, with 9 bases between the two germline ends. The CDR3 spans 14 residues.

V is TRBV6-6 and J is TRBJ1-5; 9 nucleotides align to TRBD1. The junction had 11 bases not matched to a gene; V was cut back by 2 bases and J by 6 bases. The CDR3 consists of 17 residues. The germline V gene has CDR1 MNHNY and CDR2 SVGAGI (reference sequence). Here the CDR3 DNA reads TGTGCCAGCAGTTACGGAACCCCCGGACAGGGGCGTCAGCCCCAGCATTTT. Translating gives CASSYGTPGQGRQPQHF.

The chain links TRBV19 to TRBJ1-2, with 7 bases lining up with TRBD1. The germline V gene has CDR1 LNHDA and CDR2 SQIVND (reference sequence). Germline trimming cut 3 bases from V and 8 bases from J; bases unmatched to any gene: 6. CDR3 length: 13 residues. The CDR3 DNA reads as TGTGCCAGTAGTATCCCGACAGGGAACGGCTACACCTTC. Translated: CASSIPTGNGYTF.

Only a few counts were recorded for this clonotype. The J gene is TRBJ1-3, the V gene TRBV9, with D uncertain. The CDR3 length is 13 residues. The V and J ends lost 4 bases and 0 bases respectively, with 5 bases between them. Germline V gives CDR1 SGDLS, CDR2 YYNGEE. CDR3 DNA sequence: TGTGCCAGCAGCCGTTCCTCTGGAAACACCATATATTTT. Translated, it gives CASSRSSGNTIYF.

The rearrangement uses TRBV9 and TRBJ1-2; D call uncertain. The CDR3 is 12 residues long. Trimming left V 3 bases short and J 12 bases short, with 15 bases between. Germline V gives CDR1 SGDLS, CDR2 YYNGEE. In nucleotides, the CDR3 is TGTGCCAGCAGCGCTGGTAACTATGACCACACCTTC. It encodes CASSAGNYDHTF.

The J gene is TRBJ1-2, the V gene TRBV4-3; TRBD1 is a possible D gene (5 bases). The V gene lost 0 bases and the J gene lost 4 bases, with 18 bases spanning the gap. Germline V gene lookup returns CDR1 LGHNA and CDR2 YSLEER. CDR3 length: 17 amino acids. CDR3 nucleotides: TGCGCCAGCAGCCAAGATGTAGAGCAGGTGGGGCTCTATGGCTACACCTTC. Translating it yields CASSQDVEQVGLYGYTF.

The genes are TRBV27 and TRBJ2-7; 7 bases fit TRBD2. In germline, CDR1 is MNHEY, CDR2 SMNVEV (reference sequence). Trimming at V came to 8 bases and at J to 5 bases, leaving 9 bases not matched to a gene. The CDR3 is made up of 13 amino acids. The CDR3 region is CASGLGTAHEQYF. Here the CDR3 DNA reads TGTGCCAGCGGACTAGGGACGGCCCACGAGCAGTACTTC.

The chain joins TRBV3-1 to TRBJ1-1; D is unresolved. V was pared by 1 base and J by 7 bases, with 10 bases between. CDR1 and CDR2 from the germline V gene are LGHDT and YNNKEL (reference sequence). The CDR3 contains 13 residues. The CDR3 DNA reads as TGTGCCAGCAGCCAAGGCGCGCTTGGTGAAGCTTTCTTT. Translating it yields CASSQGALGEAFF.

The chain combines TRBV5-1 with TRBJ2-7, with D unclear. With 0 bases removed from V and 7 bases from J, the gap between germline ends came to 11 bases. The CDR3 has 13 amino acids. Germline assignment: CDR1 SGHRS and CDR2 YFSETQ. The CDR3 nucleotides read TGCGCCAGCAGCTTGGACCGGATGGGGGAGCAGTACTTC. Translated: CASSLDRMGEQYF.

This clonotype appeared a few times. This CDR3 is CASRAGTGTYGYTF. As DNA, the CDR3 is TGTGCCAGCAGAGCCGGGACAGGGACCTATGGCTACACCTTC. V is TRBV12-3 or TRBV12-4 and J is TRBJ1-2; 9 nucleotides line up with TRBD1. This CDR3 is 14 amino acids long. With 6 bases clipped from V and 4 bases from J, the junction kept 6 bases outside the gene matches.

Ten or more counts support this clonotype. The chain joins TRBV7-2 to TRBJ2-3; D may be TRBD2 (5 bases). V was cut by 0 bases and J by 5 bases, with 6 bases left in between. The CDR3 extends over 13 amino acids. Per the germline V gene, CDR1 is SGHTA and CDR2 is FQGNSA. The CDR3 sequence is CASSLAGRDTQYF. CDR3 DNA sequence: TGTGCCAGCAGCTTAGCAGGGAGAGATACGCAGTATTTT.

This clonotype came up many times. The genes are TRBV27 and TRBJ2-7, with TRBD2 matching over 10 bases. Germline values: CDR1 MNHEY, CDR2 SMNVEV (reference sequence). With V trimmed by 5 bases and J by 0 bases, 4 bases remained unmatched. This CDR3 is built from 15 residues. The CDR3 loop reads CASSTGTSDSYEQYF. The CDR3 region has the DNA TGTGCCAGCAGTACCGGGACTAGCGACTCCTACGAGCAGTACTTC.

The V gene is TRBV12-5, the J gene TRBJ2-1; 8 bases match TRBD2. This CDR3 has 19 amino acids. The trim removed 5 bases at V and 5 bases at J, leaving 20 bases unmatched. CDR1 is LGHNT, CDR2 FRNRAP, per germline. The CDR3 DNA reads as TGTGCTAGTGGTCCCGGGCCCTTCAGACGGGGGGGCCTAAACAATGAGCAGTTCTTC. Its protein product is CASGPGPFRRGGLNNEQFF.

This chain joins TRBV19 and TRBJ2-6, with 8 bases fitting TRBD2. The CDR3 runs 15 residues. The V gene's germline CDR1 is LNHDA and CDR2 SQIVND (reference sequence). V was pared by 5 bases and J by 12 bases, with 12 bases of the junction left unmatched. CDR3 nucleotide sequence: TGTGCCAGTAGTTCCCCGGGGGGGACCACAGCCGTCCTGACTTTC. Its translation is CASSSPGGTTAVLTF.

The chain employs TRBV11-3 and TRBJ2-1; D possibly matches TRBD1 or TRBD2 (6 bases each). The germline V gene encodes CDR1 SGHNT and CDR2 YENEEA. V lost 2 bases and J lost 7, with 18 bases in between. The CDR3 is made up of 16 amino acids. CDR3 sequence reads: CASSLISGGRGNEQFF. The CDR3 DNA sequence: TGTGCCAGCAGCTTAATTTCCGGGGGCCGCGGGAATGAGCAGTTCTTC.

This clonotype has ten or more counts. The chain employs TRBV7-9 and TRBJ2-1, with TRBD2 as a possible D gene (6 bases). Per the germline V gene, CDR1 is SEHNR and CDR2 is FQNEAQ (reference sequence). The germline V and J ends were trimmed by 2 bases and 13 bases, with 12 bases remaining between them. The CDR3 contains 12 residues. CDR3 loop: CASSLLTGDQFF. CDR3 DNA: TGTGCCAGCAGCTTACTTACGGGGGACCAGTTCTTC.

There are many counts of this clonotype. The chain combines TRBV9 with TRBJ2-4; no reliable D call. The CDR3 has 17 residues. Between the trimmed V and J ends, which lost 6 bases and 3 bases, there was a span of 22 bases. Per the germline V gene, CDR1 is SGDLS and CDR2 is YYNGEE. As DNA, the CDR3 is TGTGCCAGCACACCGTGGGGTACCACTCTTTGCAAAAACATTCAGTACTTC. Amino acids: CASTPWGTTLCKNIQYF.

This rearrangement joins TRBV6-5 to TRBJ2-7; 11 bases map to TRBD1. Germline V gene lookup returns CDR1 MNHEY and CDR2 SVGAGI. CDR3 size: 15 residues. V shed 5 bases, J shed 3 bases, and the junction held 6 bases outside the gene matches. The CDR3 region has the DNA TGTGCCAGCAGTGGTGCCGGGACAGGGGGCTACGAGCAGTACTTC. Residues: CASSGAGTGGYEQYF.

V is TRBV6-1 and J is TRBJ2-1; D perhaps matches TRBD1 (5 bases). The length of the CDR3 is 14 residues. The germline gives CDR1 MNHNS, CDR2 SASEGT. Between the trimmed V and J ends, which lost 2 bases and 4 bases, there was a span of 9 bases. In nucleotides, the CDR3 is TGTGCCAGCAGTGAATTCAGGGTATACAATGAGCAGTTCTTC. Encoded protein: CASSEFRVYNEQFF.

Only a few counts were recorded for this clonotype. The chain uses TRBV7-2 and TRBJ2-7; TRBD1 or TRBD2 may be the D gene (5 bases each). The V gene lost 5 bases and the J gene lost 0 bases, with 17 bases spanning the gap. This CDR3 has 16 residues. Germline V lookup: CDR1 SGHTA, CDR2 FQGNSA. The CDR3 DNA reads TGTGCCAGCAGCCCCCGGTCCGGGACCAGCTCCTACGAGCAGTACTTC. This codes for CASSPRSGTSSYEQYF. The entire variable domain, with the rest obtained from reference TRBV7-2 and TRBJ2-7, is as follows: GAGVSQSPSNKVTEKGKDVELRCDPISGHTALYWYRQSLGQGLEFLIYFQGNSAPDKSGLPSDRFSAERTGGSVSTLTIQRTQQEDSAVYLCASSPRSGTSSYEQYFGPGTRLTVT.